Listed below are T cell receptor beta chains from one sample, sequenced in a study of shared clonotypes between healthy human individuals. TCRdb's copy holds only in-frame clones and misses some; the assay was immunoSEQ multiplex PCR. The sample shows about 1,800,000 clones, about 95% of them seen only once. Sequenced material: naive CD8+ T cells sorted from blood. Receptors originate from a man aged 18-30 years in good health. Each CDR3 is given with its conserved first and last residue. D genes are given only for firm matches. Size values are once, few and many counts, or a class for expanded clones, and some rows have none.

D gene | J gene | V gene | clone size | CDR3 protein | CDR3 DNA
- | TRBJ2-1 | TRBV15 | - | CATSLEILYDEQFF | TGTGCCACCAGCCTAGAGATACTGTACGATGAGCAGTTCTTC
- | TRBJ2-7 | TRBV4-3 | once | CASSQGPAGGYEQYF | TGCGCCAGCAGCCAAGGGCCAGCTGGAGGCTACGAGCAGTACTTC
- | TRBJ1-1 | TRBV9 | - | CASSVVEGMNTEAFF | TGTGCCAGCAGCGTAGTTGAGGGAATGAACACTGAAGCTTTCTTT
- | TRBJ2-3 | TRBV7-2 | - | CASSVGPPTDTQYF | TGTGCCAGCAGCGTGGGACCTCCCACAGATACGCAGTATTTT
- | TRBJ2-5 | TRBV2 | - | CASSAPGARETQYF | TGTGCCAGCAGTGCGCCCGGGGCGAGGGAGACCCAGTACTTC
TRBD1 | TRBJ2-7 | TRBV27 | - | CASSPTGVREQYF | TGTGCCAGCAGTCCAACAGGGGTGAGGGAGCAGTACTTC
- | TRBJ1-3 | TRBV9 | - | CASSVDSGNTIYF | TGTGCCAGCAGCGTAGACTCTGGAAACACCATATATTTT
- | TRBJ2-5 | TRBV4-1 | - | CASSQVQGPPETQYF | TGCGCCAGCAGCCAAGTACAGGGCCCCCCAGAGACCCAGTACTTC
- | TRBJ1-1 | TRBV28 | - | CASSFRGKNTEAFF | TGTGCCAGCAGTTTCAGGGGAAAGAACACTGAAGCTTTCTTT
- | TRBJ1-6 | TRBV14 | - | CASSQTGSYNSPLHF | TGTGCCAGCAGCCAGACAGGCTCCTATAATTCACCCCTCCACTTT
- | TRBJ1-1 | TRBV29-1 | - | CSGTENTEAFF | TGCAGCGGGACCGAGAACACTGAAGCTTTCTTT
TRBD2 | TRBJ2-1 | TRBV27 | - | CASSLSGGMYNEQFF | TGTGCCAGCAGTTTAAGCGGGGGAATGTACAATGAGCAGTTCTTC
- | TRBJ1-1 | TRBV2 | - | CASSGQIASAEAFF | TGTGCCAGCAGTGGACAGATAGCATCTGCTGAAGCTTTCTTT
- | TRBJ2-7 | TRBV7-2 | once | CASSLARVGVGAGQYF | TGTGCCAGCAGCTTAGCGCGGGTGGGAGTCGGTGCGGGGCAGTACTTC
TRBD1 | TRBJ1-1 | TRBV4-2 | - | CASSSTGDTEAFF | TGTGCCAGCAGCTCGACAGGGGACACTGAAGCTTTCTTT
- | TRBJ2-3 | TRBV4-1 | - | CASRGRSSTDTQYF | TGCGCCAGCCGGGGACGGAGTAGCACAGATACGCAGTATTTT
- | TRBJ2-3 | TRBV4-3 | - | CASSQGSIRTESTDTQYF | TGCGCCAGCAGCCAGGGGTCGATAAGGACGGAGAGCACAGATACGCAGTATTTT
- | TRBJ2-3 | TRBV11-2 | - | CASSLGSADTDTQYF | TGTGCCAGCAGCTTAGGGTCCGCAGACACAGATACGCAGTATTTT
TRBD1 | TRBJ2-1 | TRBV11-3 | - | CASSSDRVDDASYNEQFF | TGTGCCAGCAGCTCCGACAGGGTCGATGATGCCAGTTACAATGAGCAGTTCTTC
- | TRBJ2-7 | TRBV11-2 | - | CASSGDRFYEQYF | TGTGCCAGCAGCGGAGACAGGTTCTACGAGCAGTACTTC
- | TRBJ1-5 | TRBV19 | - | CASSQTDYNQPQHF | TGTGCCAGTAGTCAAACCGACTACAATCAGCCCCAGCATTTT
- | TRBJ2-7 | TRBV5-5 | - | CASSWGTEAYEQYF | TGTGCCAGCAGCTGGGGGACGGAAGCATACGAGCAGTACTTC
- | TRBJ2-5 | TRBV7-9 | - | CASSELEQAYQETQYF | TGTGCCAGCAGCGAACTAGAGCAGGCGTACCAAGAGACCCAGTACTTC
- | TRBJ2-5 | TRBV27 | - | CASRKIDPVEETQYF | TGTGCCAGCAGAAAGATCGACCCGGTGGAAGAGACCCAGTACTTC
TRBD2 | TRBJ2-5 | TRBV9 | once | CASTSGTSVQETQYF | TGTGCCAGCACCTCCGGGACTAGCGTCCAAGAGACCCAGTACTTC
- | TRBJ2-2 | TRBV7-8 | few | CASSPMYGELFF | TGTGCCAGCAGCCCCATGTACGGGGAGCTGTTTTTT
- | TRBJ1-1 | TRBV2 | few | CASTTRNTEAFF | TGTGCCAGCACAACACGGAACACTGAAGCTTTCTTT
- | TRBJ2-7 | TRBV6-5 | - | CASSLTAAKYEQYF | TGTGCCAGCAGTTTGACTGCCGCAAAGTACGAGCAGTACTTC
TRBD2 | TRBJ2-7 | TRBV2 | once | CASSFPSGGEDEQYF | TGTGCCAGCAGTTTTCCCTCGGGAGGGGAGGACGAGCAGTACTTC
TRBD1 | TRBJ2-7 | TRBV30 | - | CAWSPGTGVYEQCF | TGTGCCTGGAGTCCCGGGACAGGGGTGTACGAGCAGTGCTTC
- | TRBJ1-1 | TRBV20-1 | - | CSARQYTEAFF | TGCAGTGCTAGGCAGTACACTGAAGCTTTCTTT
TRBD2 | TRBJ2-7 | TRBV4-3 | - | CASSQGLAGGPEQPIYEQYF | TGCGCCAGCAGCCAGGGACTAGCGGGAGGGCCTGAACAACCTATCTACGAGCAGTACTTC
- | TRBJ1-6 | TRBV6-5 | - | CASSYSFGDPYSPLHF | TGTGCCAGCAGTTACTCCTTCGGGGACCCTTATTCACCCCTCCACTTT
- | TRBJ2-7 | TRBV7-2 | - | CASSSFWDGSYEQYF | TGTGCCAGCAGCTCCTTTTGGGACGGTAGCTACGAGCAGTACTTC
- | TRBJ2-1 | TRBV4-2 | - | CASSLESYNEQFF | TGTGCCAGCAGCCTTGAATCTTACAATGAGCAGTTCTTC
- | TRBJ2-5 | TRBV6-1 | - | CASSEGGEQETQYF | TGTGCCAGCAGTGAAGGTGGCGAACAAGAGACCCAGTACTTC
- | TRBJ1-1 | TRBV5-4 | - | CASSLVTDTEAFF | TGTGCCAGCAGCTTGGTAACTGACACTGAAGCTTTCTTT
- | TRBJ1-2 | TRBV15 | - | CATSRDSRYNYGYTF | TGTGCCACCAGCAGAGATTCCCGGTATAACTATGGCTACACCTTC
TRBD1 | TRBJ1-1 | TRBV7-9 | - | CASFQGQGDTEAFF | TGTGCCAGCTTCCAGGGACAGGGAGACACTGAAGCTTTCTTT
- | TRBJ2-7 | TRBV28 | - | CASSPGQNEQYF | TGTGCCAGCAGTCCGGGACAAAACGAGCAGTACTTC
- | TRBJ2-3 | TRBV7-2 | - | CASSLTWGSTDTQYF | TGTGCCAGCAGCTTAACCTGGGGGAGCACAGATACGCAGTATTTT
- | TRBJ1-5 | TRBV5-6 | - | CASSPDGGNQPQHF | TGTGCCAGCAGCCCGGACGGGGGCAATCAGCCCCAGCATTTT
- | TRBJ1-1 | TRBV10-3 | - | CAISDPTGVNTEAFF | TGTGCCATCAGTGACCCGACAGGCGTGAACACTGAAGCTTTCTTT
- | TRBJ1-5 | TRBV6-6 | - | CASSYSESGYQPQHF | TGTGCCAGCAGTTACTCCGAGTCGGGATATCAGCCCCAGCATTTT
TRBD1 | TRBJ2-7 | TRBV10-1 | - | CASSDGPDRATYEQYF | TGCGCCAGCAGTGATGGTCCGGACAGGGCCACCTACGAGCAGTACTTC
- | TRBJ2-7 | TRBV4-3 | - | CASSQDTAHEQYF | TGCGCCAGCAGCCAAGATACCGCCCACGAGCAGTACTTC
- | TRBJ1-1 | TRBV19 | - | CASSIAGENTEAFF | TGTGCCAGTAGTATCGCAGGGGAGAACACTGAAGCTTTCTTT
- | TRBJ2-2 | TRBV28 | once | CASSFRKGRGNTGELFF | TGTGCCAGCAGTTTCAGGAAGGGCAGGGGGAACACCGGGGAGCTGTTTTTT
- | TRBJ2-7 | TRBV4-1 | - | CASSFPTGTGSVEQYF | TGCGCCAGCAGCTTCCCTACCGGGACTGGGTCGGTGGAGCAGTACTTC
TRBD1 | TRBJ2-7 | TRBV7-9 | - | CASSLEEQGPEQYF | TGTGCCAGCAGCTTAGAGGAACAGGGGCCCGAGCAGTACTTC
- | TRBJ1-2 | TRBV27 | few | CASSQATQVGYTF | TGTGCCAGCAGCCAAGCGACTCAGGTGGGCTACACCTTC
- | TRBJ2-2 | TRBV7-2 | - | CASSFLTGELFF | TGTGCCAGCAGCTTCCTAACCGGGGAGCTGTTTTTT
- | TRBJ2-3 | TRBV6-1 | - | CASSEVEDTQYF | TGTGCCAGCAGTGAGGTCGAGGATACGCAGTATTTT
TRBD2 | TRBJ2-3 | TRBV27 | - | CASSLRTSGEDTQYF | TGTGCCAGCAGTCTCCGGACTAGCGGGGAAGATACGCAGTATTTT
TRBD1 | TRBJ2-7 | TRBV9 | - | CASSAGDSPTYEQYF | TGTGCCAGCAGCGCTGGGGACAGTCCAACCTACGAGCAGTACTTC
- | TRBJ1-2 | TRBV4-1 | - | CASSQGTASYGYTF | TGCGCCAGCAGCCAAGGTACAGCGTCTTATGGCTACACCTTC
- | TRBJ2-5 | TRBV30 | once | CAWSVSRGQETQYF | TGTGCCTGGAGTGTAAGCAGGGGACAAGAGACCCAGTACTTC